This TCR beta chain was captured in a study of CD8 T cells in Susac syndrome. It was with random hexamers that roughly 0.5 to 1 ug RNA was reverse transcribed. Multiplex PCR with immunoSEQ amplified the TCR beta CDR3 across 54 Vbeta and 13 Jbeta. MiXCR, applied by TCRdb to the immunoSEQ multiplex PCR reads, yields one record per CDR3 protein. The sample lists roughly 130,000 distinct CDR3 sequences, approximately 96% occurring once. The multiple sclerosis control group was made up of treatment-naive patients with stable or active relapsing-remitting disease. In germline, CDR1 is SGDLS, CDR2 YYNGEE. Trimming left V 0 bases short and J 0 bases short, with 6 bases between. The CDR3 is 14 residues long.

The TCR sequence derives from a human donor with multiple sclerosis. The chain links TRBV9 to TRBJ1-1, with D unclear. The sequenced sample was CD4+ T cells from PBMCs. This chain's CDR3 is CASSVELVNTEAFF. CDR3 sequence (DNA): TGTGCCAGCAGCGTAGAATTGGTGAACACTGAAGCTTTCTTT.